This T cell receptor beta chain was identified in a study of CD8 T cells in Susac syndrome (dated by TCRdb to between 2018 and 2021). For the study in its entirety: Repertoire sequencing was used to test whether CD8+ T cell activation and differentiation in Susac syndrome was antigen driven. CD8+ T cell repertoire clonality was compared between 12 healthy donors, some 14 Susac syndrome patients and roughly 15 multiple sclerosis patients.

Peripheral blood CD8+ and CD4+ T cells from healthy donors, Susac syndrome patients and multiple sclerosis patients were profiled by high-throughput TCR beta sequencing. Treatment-naive patients with stable or active relapsing-remitting disease fulfilling revised McDonald criteria were used as multiple sclerosis controls. CD8+ TEMRA cells were enriched by FACS, while bulk CD8+ and CD4+ T cells were purified by magnetic negative isolation. Blood was drawn into EDTA tubes, processed within 24 hours, and PBMCs were isolated by density gradient centrifugation. PBMCs intended for TCR sequencing were cryopreserved in liquid nitrogen and were subsequently thawed in a 37 degrees C water bath. A purity of at least 90% was achieved for sorted or isolated CD4+, CD8+ and CD8+ TEMRA cells. Turning to this clonotype: Its cognate antigen has yet to be identified. Qualities for individual bases were not recorded, and no much larger clone is one base off.

RNA was extracted using the RNeasy kit, and roughly 0.5 to 1 ug of the RNA was reverse transcribed with random hexamers. The immunoSEQ multiplex PCR assay, which covers 54 Vbeta and 13 Jbeta segments, was used to amplify TCR beta CDR3 regions. PCR amplification bias was corrected using a synthetic template baseline for primer optimization and computational correction. In the authors' own workflow: Only productive sequences were kept, with reads annotated to V, D and J genes according to IMGT and analyzed in immunoSEQ Analyzer. Clonality was calculated as one minus the Shannon entropy normalized by log2 of the number of productive unique sequences. Public and private clones were assessed among the 100 most prevalent clones of each patient and control. A clone was defined as Susac-specific if it was absent from the healthy and MS cohorts, from some 1,100 published viral clones and from other ImmuneACCESS disease sequences. The public reads were reprocessed in TCRdb via fastp at Q25 and MiXCR, keeping in-frame beta chains. Entries that share a CDR3 protein sequence are merged under the most common genes and DNA. These V and J calls are TCRdb output, not the study's own analysis. Across this sample there are 95,000 to 150,000 distinct CDR3 sequences, with just over 90% seen only once. The leading ten clones occupy less than 0.4% of the sample.

From its cysteine to its phenylalanine, the CDR3 spans 16 amino acids. Left in the record is the CDR3 DNA by itself, 48 bases read in frame from the first base. Trimming removed 1 base from V and 4 bases from J, leaving 16 bases between the germline ends. Here is what the overall study found, with its caveats: The number of individuals in the TCR sequencing and HLA analysis was acknowledged as relatively small.

The sequence links TRBV12-3 or TRBV12-4 to TRBJ2-5; no confident D gene assignment can be made. The TCR was taken from a human donor with multiple sclerosis. Sequenced material: CD8+ T cells from PBMCs. In nucleotides, the sequence is TGTGCCAGCAGTTTAGGAGTAGTAAAAGGTCGAGAGACCCAGTACTTC. This is translated as CASSLGVVKGRETQYF.